The 24 T cell receptor beta chains given below trace back to one sample, sequenced in a study of identical twins. TCRdb analysed the 5' RACE reads with MiXCR anew, one entry per CDR3 protein. In the table there are 1.5 million or so distinct CDR3 sequences, less than 35% of which are singletons. Material: cord blood. These receptors were taken from a newborn girl in good health.

The rearrangement links TRBV20-1 to TRBJ2-7, with D unclear. The CDR3 runs to 14 residues. Germline V gene lookup returns CDR1 DFQATT and CDR2 SNEGSKA (reference sequence). Trimming cost V 3 bases and J 0 bases, with 12 bases left between them. The CDR3 DNA follows: TGCAGTGCTAGTATAGGGCGAATCTCCTACGAGCAGTACTTC. This sequence encodes CSASIGRISYEQYF.

A remark on this clonotype: One junction end does not reproduce the germline sequence, and a read error may be involved. J is TRBJ2-1 and V is TRBV7-7, with 9 nucleotides matching TRBD2. The CDR3 length is 17 residues. Germline V gives CDR1 SSHAT, CDR2 FNYEAQ (reference sequence). CDR3 DNA: TGTGCTAGCAGCTTAGAAGGAGCGGGAGGAACCTACAATGAGCAGTTCTTC. Its protein product is CASSLEGAGGTYNEQFF.

Written as DNA, the CDR3 is TGCGCCAGCAGCCAAGATCTCACTAGCGGGAGGCTCTCCTACAATGAGCAGTACTTC. Amino acid sequence: CASSQDLTSGRLSYNEQYF. The gene calls are TRBV4-1 and TRBJ2-1; 12 positions agree with TRBD2. The tail of the sequence fits TRBJ2-7 better, so the J call may be wrong. Germline V lookup: CDR1 MGHRA, CDR2 YSYEKL. The CDR3 has 19 residues.

J is TRBJ2-1 and V is TRBV7-9; possibly TRBD2 for D (6 bases). The end of the DNA aligns better with TRBJ2-7, so the J call may be wrong. The germline V gene has CDR1 SEHNR and CDR2 FQNEAQ (reference sequence). The CDR3 runs 13 residues. CDR3 loop: CASSRGIDYEQYF. CDR3 nucleotide sequence: TGTGCCAGCAGTCGCGGGATCGACTACGAGCAGTACTTC.

The genes are TRBV29-1 and TRBJ2-7; 10 bases map to TRBD2. Germline CDR1 is SQVTM and CDR2 is ANQGSEA. The CDR3 is made up of 15 amino acids. V was clipped by 0 bases and J by 3 bases; unmatched bases: 5. CDR3 sequence: CSVEDQAGGDYEQYF. CDR3 in DNA: TGCAGCGTTGAAGATCAAGCGGGAGGGGACTACGAGCAGTACTTC.

V usage is TRBV9 and J usage is TRBJ2-3, with D perhaps matching TRBD2 (5 bases). The CDR3 spans 18 residues. Germline V CDR1 and CDR2: SGDLS, YYNGEE. V was cut by 0 bases and J by 2 bases, with 19 bases left in between. As DNA, the CDR3 is TGTGCCAGCAGCGTAGCCAAGGGTTTGCAGCGGTCCACAGATACGCAGTATTTT. Translation: CASSVAKGLQRSTDTQYF. Together with reference TRBV9 and TRBJ2-3, the CDR3 gives the full variable domain: DSGVTQTPKHLITATGQRVTLRCSPRSGDLSVYWYQQSLDQGLQFLIQYYNGEERAKGNILERFSAQQFPDLHSELNLSSLELGDSALYFCASSVAKGLQRSTDTQYFGPGTRLTVL.

This clonotype was observed a single time. The chain links TRBV3-1 to TRBJ2-4, with a weak D call TRBD2 (5 bases). The length of the CDR3 is 16 residues. From germline, CDR1 is LGHDT and CDR2 YNNKEL (reference sequence). V dropped 4 bases and J dropped 1 base, with 14 bases sitting between them. The chain's CDR3 is CASSRASGWAKNIQYF. CDR3 nucleotides: TGTGCCAGCAGCCGAGCGTCGGGATGGGCCAAAAACATTCAGTACTTC.

This clonotype appeared a few times. The chain links TRBV27 to TRBJ2-7, with no clear D. Germline loops: CDR1 MNHEY, CDR2 SMNVEV (reference sequence). Trimming left V 5 bases short and J 4 bases short, with 18 bases between. The CDR3 extends over 15 amino acids. CDR3 amino acids: CASSRSGQIRYEQYF. CDR3 sequence (DNA): TGTGCCAGCAGTCGCTCCGGCCAGATTCGGTACGAGCAGTACTTC.

The V call is TRBV12-3 or TRBV12-4, the J call TRBJ2-5; D is undetermined. Trimming left V 3 bases short and J 11 bases short, with 34 bases between. The CDR3 has 19 amino acids. The CDR3 DNA reads TGTGCCAGCAGTTTGGCCCCTCTAACGGCAGGACCCCTCTACAATGAGCAGTACTTC. Its translation: CASSLAPLTAGPLYNEQYF.

Only a few counts were recorded for this clonotype. This chain connects TRBV12-3 or TRBV12-4 to TRBJ1-6; 8 bases fit TRBD1. This CDR3 has 17 residues. With 1 base clipped from V and 2 bases from J, the junction kept 4 bases outside the gene matches. The CDR3 nucleotides are TGTGCCAGCAGTTTAGAGAAGGACAGGGCCTATAATTCACCCCTCCACTTT. Amino acids: CASSLEKDRAYNSPLHF.

In this sample, this clonotype turned up a few times. The CDR3 loop is CSAPRGGWNAFF. The CDR3 coding sequence is TGCAGTGCTCCCCGGGGGGGGTGGAATGCTTTCTTT. The chain links TRBV20-1 to TRBJ1-1, with D maybe TRBD1 (5 bases). Trimming left V 5 bases short and J 11 bases short, with 18 bases between. The germline CDR1 and CDR2 sequences are DFQATT and SNEGSKA (reference sequence). The CDR3 loop spans 12 amino acids.

Worth noting for this clonotype: The CDR3 does not close with the conserved phenylalanine or tryptophan, likely indicating a read error. This chain connects TRBV5-1 to TRBJ2-7, with D possibly TRBD1 on 6 matching bases. The CDR3 has 13 residues. Trimming pared 0 bases from V and 2 bases from J, leaving 6 bases between. The V gene's germline CDR1 is SGHRS and CDR2 YFSETQ. The CDR3 spells CASSLGDTYEQYL. For the CDR3, the DNA is TGCGCCAGCAGCTTGGGGGACACCTACGAGCAGTACTTA.

This clonotype was recorded many times. This chain links TRBV29-1 with TRBJ2-7, with D possibly matching TRBD2 (6 bases). Looked up from germline, CDR1 is SQVTM and CDR2 is ANQGSEA. The CDR3 is 11 residues long. Deletions cut 7 bases from V and 3 bases from J, with 10 bases between. CDR3 loop: CSAGTFYEQYF. DNA of the CDR3: TGCAGCGCCGGGACTTTCTACGAGCAGTACTTC.

This clonotype has more than one count but fewer than ten. The chain couples TRBV11-2 to TRBJ2-7; 9 positions agree with TRBD2. Trimming removed 4 bases from V and 2 bases from J; junction bases left unmatched: 3. The CDR3 loop spans 14 amino acids. From germline, CDR1 is SGHAT and CDR2 FQNNGV. The CDR3 coding sequence is TGTGCCAGCAGCTGGACTAGCGTGGCCTACGAGCAGTACTTC. Its translation is CASSWTSVAYEQYF.

J is TRBJ2-5 and V is TRBV21-1; TRBD1 is the table's D call and was not checked against the DNA. TRBV21-1 counts as a pseudogene. This CDR3 is 19 amino acids long. The CDR3: CASPMGGGALARVIHEQYF. CDR3 nucleotide sequence: TGTGCCAGCCCCATGGGCGGGGGAGCTCTGGCAAGGGTAATTCATGAGCAGTACTTC.

A few counts support this clonotype. This chain connects TRBV5-5 to TRBJ2-6; D is possibly TRBD2 (6 bases). This CDR3 spans 18 amino acids. V dropped 4 bases and J dropped 0 bases, with 17 bases sitting between them. CDR1 and CDR2 from the germline V gene are SGHKS and YYEKEE (reference sequence). CDR3 coding DNA: TGTGCCAGCAGCCTTGCGGAGGGCTTCGTCTCTGGGGCCAACGTCCTGACTTTC. Encoded protein: CASSLAEGFVSGANVLTF. Combining the CDR3 with reference TRBV5-5 and TRBJ2-6 gives the whole variable domain DAGVTQSPTHLIKTRGQQVTLRCSPISGHKSVSWYQQVLGQGPQFIFQYYEKEERGRGNFPDRFSARQFPNYSSELNVNALLLGDSALYLCASSLAEGFVSGANVLTFGAGSRLTVL.

This chain joins TRBV27 and TRBJ1-6; 10 bases match TRBD1. This CDR3 spans 16 amino acids. The germline gives CDR1 MNHEY, CDR2 SMNVEV (reference sequence). Trimming took 2 bases from V and 9 from J; bases not matched to a gene: 7. In DNA, the CDR3 is TGTGCCAGCAGTTTACGGGTGGACAGGGGGACTTCACCCCTCCACTTT. Protein sequence: CASSLRVDRGTSPLHF.

This clonotype turned up a few times. V and J are TRBV5-1 and TRBJ1-1; the match to TRBD1 covers 9 bases. There are 13 residues in the CDR3. Germline CDR1 and CDR2: SGHRS and YFSETQ. V shed 3 bases, J shed 4 bases, and the junction held 1 base outside the gene matches. The DNA for the CDR3 is TGCGCCAGCAGCTGGGACAGGGTCACTGAAGCTTTCTTT. It encodes CASSWDRVTEAFF.

This chain links TRBV20-1 with TRBJ2-1; 14 nucleotides agree with TRBD2. Germline CDR1 reads DFQATT; CDR2 reads SNEGSKA (reference sequence). Trimming removed 5 bases from V and 0 bases from J; junction bases left unmatched: 15. This CDR3 contains 20 residues. The CDR3 region has the DNA TGCAGTGCTCTCTATACGGGACTAGCGGGGGCCCACAGCTCCTACAATGAGCAGTTCTTC. Translated: CSALYTGLAGAHSSYNEQFF.

This clonotype was found a few times. The J gene is TRBJ2-1, the V gene TRBV6-1, with D possibly being TRBD1 (7 bases). CDR1 MNHNS and CDR2 SASEGT come from the germline V gene. The CDR3 is 17 residues long. Trimming took 7 bases from V and 4 from J, leaving 23 bases between them. CDR3 nucleotides: TGTGCCAGCACCCGGAATCCGCCCAGGGGGGTATACAATGAGCAGTTCTTC. It yields the protein CASTRNPPRGVYNEQFF.

Only a few counts were recorded for this clonotype. The chain has TRBV6-5 and TRBJ1-4; D is possibly TRBD1 (5 bases). Germline CDR1 is MNHEY and CDR2 is SVGAGI. There are 15 residues in the CDR3. V lost 5 bases and J 9 bases, leaving 19 bases between the germline ends. The CDR3 DNA follows: TGTGCCAGCAGTCCCCTTTGGGGGGTCCCGAAAAAACTGTTTTTT. This encodes CASSPLWGVPKKLFF.

The J gene is TRBJ2-1, the V gene TRBV18, with D possibly called TRBD1 or TRBD2 (6 bases each). From germline, CDR1 is KGHSH and CDR2 LQKENI. The CDR3 contains 15 residues. The V gene lost 3 bases and the J gene lost 5 bases, with 14 bases spanning the gap. The DNA for the CDR3 is TGTGCCAGCTCACCTAGGGGGACTCTTAACAATGAGCAGTTCTTC. It encodes CASSPRGTLNNEQFF.

J is TRBJ1-2 and V is TRBV6-1; D not resolved. Germline loops: CDR1 MNHNS, CDR2 SASEGT. Trimming removed 1 base from V and 3 bases from J, with 12 bases in between. CDR3 length: 15 amino acids. The CDR3 DNA reads TGTGCCAGCAGTGAAGTGGCCAGGCGGTACTATGGCTACACCTTC. This codes for CASSEVARRYYGYTF.

The J gene is TRBJ2-1, the V gene TRBV27; 8 bases fit TRBD1. The CDR3 is made up of 14 amino acids. The V gene's germline CDR1 is MNHEY and CDR2 SMNVEV (reference sequence). V lost 0 bases, J lost 8 bases, and 3 bases stayed unmatched. CDR3 sequence reads: CASSLSTGVDEQFF. The CDR3 bases are TGTGCCAGCAGTTTATCGACAGGGGTGGATGAGCAGTTCTTC.